The clone carrying this TCR beta chain occurred many times. TCRdb reassembled clones from the PCR reads with MiXCR. Found here are around 27,000 clones, more than 12% of them singletons; the top ten hold 3% to 4%. This specimen comes from a study of metastatic and nonmetastatic thyroid tumors. No patient received treatment before thyroid surgery. Germline V CDR1 and CDR2: SGHDT, YYEEEE. Deletions cut 4 bases from V and 0 bases from J, with 8 bases between. CDR3 length: 14 residues. Sequenced material: blood. The V call is TRBV5-6, the J call TRBJ1-3; D is unclear. The TCR comes from a female donor with papillary thyroid cancer or a benign thyroid nodule (not recorded which). Some clones in this sample may be carry-over from other donors' samples. This CDR3 is CASSPTSSGNTIYF. The CDR3 DNA reads TGTGCCAGCAGCCCGACATCCTCTGGAAACACCATATATTTT.